One and the same sample provided the 27 T cell receptor beta chains below, sequenced in a study of graft-versus-host responses after intestinal transplantation. Sequencing was performed with immunoSEQ multiplex PCR; in TCRdb, only in-frame clones are kept and a portion is missing. The sample records about 97,000 clones, around 90% being singletons. Here the sequenced sample was PBMCs, taken 453 days after intestinal transplant. The receptors originated from a human patient who received an intestinal transplant, so some T cells may come from the graft donor.

The V gene is TRBV5-1, the J gene TRBJ1-2; D unresolved. Per germline, CDR1 SGHRS and CDR2 YFSETQ. This CDR3 comprises 16 residues. V shed 4 bases and J shed 3 bases, with 19 bases lying between them. The CDR3 region has the DNA TGCGCCAGCAGCCCGGATCCGTTTAGTTCAGACTATGGCTACACCTTC. Amino acid sequence: CASSPDPFSSDYGYTF. The variable domain in full, with the rest retrieved from reference TRBV5-1 and TRBJ1-2, is KAGVTQTPRYLIKTRGQQVTLSCSPISGHRSVSWYQQTPGQGLQFLFEYFSETQRNKGNFPGRFSGRQFSNSRSEMNVSTLELGDSALYLCASSPDPFSSDYGYTFGSGTRLTVV.

This chain joins TRBV10-1 and TRBJ1-1; no clear D gene. Trimming stripped 4 bases from V and 0 bases from J, with 6 bases between. Per germline, CDR1 WNHNN and CDR2 SYGVQD (reference sequence). This CDR3 has 13 amino acids. The chain's CDR3 is CASSGHLNTEAFF. The CDR3 DNA follows: TGCGCCAGCAGTGGACATCTGAACACTGAAGCTTTCTTT.

Comments on this clone: Germline and junction disagree at one end, which may indicate a read error. The rearrangement joins TRBV19 to TRBJ1-2; D is undetermined. The CDR3 covers 14 residues. Germline V lookup: CDR1 LNHDA, CDR2 SQIVND (reference sequence). The CDR3 region is CASSIGNSSRGCTF. CDR3 in DNA: TGTGCCAGTAGTATCGGTAATTCTTCGCGCGGCTGCACCTTC.

V gene TRBV11-2 combines with J gene TRBJ1-1, with D perhaps matching TRBD1 (6 bases). Looked up from germline, CDR1 is SGHAT and CDR2 is FQNNGV. Trimming cost V 1 base and J 5 bases, with 11 bases left between them. The CDR3 is 14 amino acids. The CDR3 DNA sequence: TGTGCCAGCAGCTTAGGGTTAGGGGGGACTGAAGCTTTCTTT. Translated, it gives CASSLGLGGTEAFF. Looking up the rest from reference TRBV11-2 and TRBJ1-1 gives the full variable domain: EAGVAQSPRYKIIEKRQSVAFWCNPISGHATLYWYQQILGQGPKLLIQFQNNGVVDDSQLPKDRFSAERLKGVDSTLKIQPAKLEDSAVYLCASSLGLGGTEAFFGQGTRLTVV.

The chain recombines TRBV19 with TRBJ1-2; 9 positions agree with TRBD1. The CDR3 runs 16 residues. The junction had 10 bases not matched to a gene; V was cut back by 3 bases and J by 5 bases. The germline CDR1 and CDR2 sequences are LNHDA and SQIVND (reference sequence). The CDR3 bases are TGTGCCAGTAGTATCCTCCGGGACAGGGTTGAGTATGGCTACACCTTC. As protein: CASSILRDRVEYGYTF.

The chain couples TRBV5-4 to TRBJ1-2; 12 bases line up with TRBD1. In germline, CDR1 is SGHNT, CDR2 YYREEE (reference sequence). Trimming cost V 4 bases and J 2 bases; bases outside gene matches: 9. The CDR3 contains 17 residues. The CDR3 protein is CASSGGQGAHRNYGYTF. CDR3 coding DNA: TGTGCCAGCAGCGGGGGACAGGGGGCGCATAGGAACTATGGCTACACCTTC.

V usage is TRBV15 and J usage is TRBJ1-5; D perhaps matches TRBD1 (5 bases). Germline loops: CDR1 LNHNV, CDR2 YYDKDF (reference sequence). V shed 5 bases and J shed 8 bases, with 13 bases lying between them. CDR3 length: 13 residues. CDR3 sequence reads: CATSRPGPEPQHF. CDR3 nucleotide sequence: TGTGCCACCAGCCGCCCAGGGCCCGAGCCCCAGCATTTT.

CDR3 DNA sequence: TGCGCCAGCAGCTTGGGGCAGATCTATGGCTACACCTTC. Amino acids: CASSLGQIYGYTF. The chain is built from TRBV5-1 and TRBJ1-2; D is uncertain. Germline CDR1 SGHRS, CDR2 YFSETQ. V was pared by 0 bases and J by 4 bases, with 7 bases between. This CDR3 contains 13 residues. Based on the CDR3 plus reference TRBV5-1 and TRBJ1-2, the full variable domain is KAGVTQTPRYLIKTRGQQVTLSCSPISGHRSVSWYQQTPGQGLQFLFEYFSETQRNKGNFPGRFSGRQFSNSRSEMNVSTLELGDSALYLCASSLGQIYGYTFGSGTRLTVV.

This rearrangement joins TRBV12-5 to TRBJ1-1; 8 nucleotides match TRBD1. CDR1 is LGHNT, CDR2 FRNRAP, per germline. The length of the CDR3 is 13 residues. V was clipped by 1 base and J by 6 bases; unmatched bases: 1. The CDR3 here is CASGLGGQAEAFF. The DNA for the CDR3 is TGTGCTAGTGGTTTGGGGGGACAGGCTGAAGCTTTCTTT.

This chain connects TRBV7-3 to TRBJ1-2, with TRBD1 identical over 9 bases. Germline-derived CDR1 and CDR2 are SGHTA and FQGTGA. V dropped 7 bases and J dropped 4; count of bases not matched to a gene: 7. This CDR3 comprises 14 residues. CDR3 region: CASKTGQGIYGYTF. The CDR3 bases are TGTGCCAGCAAGACGGGACAGGGTATCTATGGCTACACCTTC.

CDR3 sequence: CATDHTRNTIYF. CDR3 DNA sequence: TGTGCCACTGACCATACTCGAAACACCATATATTTT. V usage is TRBV2 and J usage is TRBJ1-3; D is unclear. The CDR3 runs 12 residues. Trimming took 10 bases from V and 5 from J, leaving 12 bases between them. Germline assignment: CDR1 SNHLY and CDR2 FYNNEI.

The chain uses TRBV7-9 and TRBJ1-2, with D tentatively TRBD1 (6 bases). Germline loops: CDR1 SEHNR, CDR2 FQNEAQ (reference sequence). Trimming pared 5 bases from V and 4 bases from J, leaving 11 bases between. The CDR3 length is 13 residues. CDR3 loop: CASSTDSSYGYTF. CDR3 DNA: TGTGCCAGCAGCACGGACAGTTCCTATGGCTACACCTTC.

With respect to this clone: The same CDR3 also results from other DNA sequences found in this sample. The chain has TRBV10-3 and TRBJ2-7; the D is unclear. The ends were cut back, 3 bases at V and 7 bases at J, with 16 bases in the middle. The CDR3 is made up of 14 amino acids. Looked up from germline, CDR1 is ENHRY and CDR2 is SYGVKD. In DNA, the CDR3 is TGTGCCATCAGTGATGGAGCAGGTTTGAGGGAGCAGTACTTC. It specifies CAISDGAGLREQYF.

The chain is built from TRBV9 and TRBJ2-1; 10 nucleotides match TRBD2. From germline, CDR1 is SGDLS and CDR2 YYNGEE. The CDR3 has 15 residues. After removal of 0 bases from V and 6 bases from J, the junction contained 3 bases not matched to a gene. CDR3 loop: CASSVGASGGNEQFF. Written as DNA, the CDR3 is TGTGCCAGCAGCGTAGGGGCTAGCGGGGGCAATGAGCAGTTCTTC.

The chain is built from TRBV10-3 and TRBJ2-2; no clear D. This CDR3 spans 14 amino acids. Germline V lookup: CDR1 ENHRY, CDR2 SYGVKD. V was trimmed by 8 bases and J by 0 bases, leaving 10 bases between them. The CDR3 reads CAIARAPNTGELFF. The CDR3 nucleotides are TGTGCCATCGCTAGGGCCCCGAACACCGGGGAGCTGTTTTTT.

The V call is TRBV10-3, the J call TRBJ2-3, with D possibly matching TRBD2 (6 bases). The CDR3 is made up of 16 amino acids. The V gene's germline CDR1 is ENHRY and CDR2 SYGVKD. Trimming removed 3 bases from V and 3 bases from J, with 16 bases in between. CDR3 coding DNA: TGTGCCATCAGTGAAAGGGCGGCGGGGTCGACAGATACGCAGTATTTT. It encodes CAISERAAGSTDTQYF.

This clone occurred once. This chain joins TRBV5-1 and TRBJ2-1; D not certain. V was pared by 2 bases and J by 8 bases, with 11 bases between. Germline lookup yields CDR1 SGHRS and CDR2 YFSETQ. The CDR3 length is 13 residues. CDR3 DNA sequence: TGCGCCAGCAGCTTTATTTTCGGCGATGAGCAGTTCTTC. This sequence encodes CASSFIFGDEQFF.

The V and J genes are TRBV10-2 and TRBJ2-3; TRBD2 matches at 7 bases. After removal of 5 bases from V and 3 bases from J, the junction contained 8 bases not matched to a gene. Germline-derived CDR1 and CDR2 are WSHSY and SAAADI. This CDR3 is built from 15 residues. In nucleotides, the CDR3 is TGCGCCAGCAGTAAGCGGGAAAGGGGTACAGATACGCAGTATTTT. Translating gives CASSKRERGTDTQYF.

The rearrangement uses TRBV5-1 and TRBJ2-1, with no clear D. V dropped 1 base and J dropped 5 bases, with 7 bases sitting between them. Germline CDR1 SGHRS, CDR2 YFSETQ. CDR3 length: 13 amino acids. For the CDR3, the DNA is TGCGCCAGCAGCTTGCAGGTAAACAATGAGCAGTTCTTC. This translates into CASSLQVNNEQFF.

The chain employs TRBV9 and TRBJ1-3, with 8 bases aligning to TRBD1. V was pared by 3 bases and J by 4 bases, with 6 bases of the junction left unmatched. The germline gives CDR1 SGDLS, CDR2 YYNGEE. The CDR3 length is 15 residues. CDR3 amino acids: CASSAGDRTGNTIYF. For the CDR3, the DNA is TGTGCCAGCAGCGCGGGGGACAGGACCGGAAACACCATATATTTT.

The rearrangement joins TRBV6-1 to TRBJ1-2; 8 positions match TRBD1. The CDR3 length is 16 residues. The V gene's germline CDR1 is MNHNS and CDR2 SASEGT. J gave up 4 bases and V 2 bases, and 9 bases lay outside the gene matches. CDR3 region: CASSENTRGPGYGYTF. CDR3 nucleotide sequence: TGTGCCAGCAGTGAAAACACCAGGGGGCCGGGCTATGGCTACACCTTC.

V gene TRBV11-2 combines with J gene TRBJ2-7; no definite D call. The ends were cut back, 0 bases at V and 2 bases at J, with 11 bases in the middle. Germline CDR1 reads SGHAT; CDR2 reads FQNNGV. This CDR3 comprises 15 residues. CDR3 sequence reads: CASSLDRGATYEQYF. CDR3 nucleotide sequence: TGTGCCAGCAGCTTAGATCGAGGAGCTACCTACGAGCAGTACTTC. Full variable domain (remainder filled in from reference TRBV11-2 and TRBJ2-7): EAGVAQSPRYKIIEKRQSVAFWCNPISGHATLYWYQQILGQGPKLLIQFQNNGVVDDSQLPKDRFSAERLKGVDSTLKIQPAKLEDSAVYLCASSLDRGATYEQYFGPGTRLTVT.

The chain employs TRBV10-3 and TRBJ1-5; a possible D gene is TRBD1 (5 bases). CDR1 ENHRY and CDR2 SYGVKD come from the germline V gene. V lost 6 bases to trimming and J lost 6 bases, with 18 bases between them. The CDR3 runs to 15 residues. As DNA, the CDR3 is TGTGCCATCAGACCCGACAGATTCAGCGGTCAGCCCCAGCATTTT. Its translation is CAIRPDRFSGQPQHF.

The rearrangement uses TRBV19 and TRBJ1-5; tentative D call: TRBD1 (6 bases). CDR1 and CDR2 (germline): LNHDA, SQIVND (reference sequence). The length of the CDR3 is 15 residues. V was pared by 5 bases and J by 4 bases, with 15 bases between. The CDR3 DNA sequence: TGTGCCAGTAGTGATGGACAAGGGGGGAATCAGCCCCAGCATTTT. Encoded protein: CASSDGQGGNQPQHF. Supplemented by reference TRBV19 and TRBJ1-5, the full variable domain reads DGGITQSPKYLFRKEGQNVTLSCEQNLNHDAMYWYRQDPGQGLRLIYYSQIVNDFQKGDIAEGYSVSREKKESFPLTVTSAQKNPTAFYLCASSDGQGGNQPQHFGDGTRLSIL.

This chain connects TRBV5-1 to TRBJ2-4, with TRBD1 matching 10 bases. V lost 3 bases, J lost 6 bases, and 18 bases stayed unmatched. From germline, CDR1 is SGHRS and CDR2 YFSETQ. The CDR3 is made up of 19 amino acids. The CDR3 loop reads CASSYPGTGATAETNIQYF. DNA for the CDR3: TGCGCCAGCAGCTACCCCGGGACAGGGGCCACGGCGGAAACAAACATTCAGTACTTC.

The chain recombines TRBV19 with TRBJ2-7; a possible D gene is TRBD1 (6 bases). This CDR3 is 13 amino acids long. In germline, CDR1 is LNHDA, CDR2 SQIVND (reference sequence). V was shortened by 6 bases and J by 4 bases, with 13 bases between the two germline ends. The CDR3 region has the DNA TGTGCCAGTAGCCCCGGACAGCCGTACGAGCAGTACTTC. It specifies CASSPGQPYEQYF.

V is TRBV6-5 and J is TRBJ1-1, with 7 bases aligning to TRBD1. This CDR3 has 14 amino acids. V was pared by 6 bases and J by 3 bases, with 7 bases of the junction left unmatched. Germline V gives CDR1 MNHEY, CDR2 SVGAGI. CDR3: CASRTGIGYTEAFF. The CDR3 coding sequence is TGTGCCAGCAGGACAGGGATCGGGTACACTGAAGCTTTCTTT.